This is a list of T cell receptor beta chains from one sample in a study of T cell responses to AZD1222 COVID-19 vaccine. The repertoire was sequenced with immunoSEQ multiplex PCR; TCRdb's copy has only in-frame clones and lacks some. The table records about 170,000 clones, approximately 90% of them present only once. Specimen: peripheral blood, collected on day 0 of AZD1222 vaccination. The receptors originated from an adult in good health. The CDR3 runs from the conserved cysteine through the conserved F or W. Fields, in order: J gene, D gene, V gene, clone size, CDR3 DNA, CDR3 protein. D genes are given only for firm matches. The size entry is marked missing in some rows and otherwise reads once, few, many or a size class.

>TRBJ2-7|TRBD1|TRBV28|-
TGTGCCAGCAGTTTTACCGGGACAGGGGCTGGCGAGCAGTACTTC
CASSFTGTGAGEQYF
>TRBJ1-2|-|TRBV6-5|-
TGTGCCAGCAGTTACTCGACCTATCGTGGCTACACCTTC
CASSYSTYRGYTF
>TRBJ2-1|TRBD1|TRBV11-1|-
TGTGCCAGCAGCTTCCCTGGACAGGGGAGGCGCAATGAGCAGTTCTTC
CASSFPGQGRRNEQFF
>TRBJ2-2|TRBD2|TRBV14|-
TGTGCCAGCAGTCGACTAGCGGAACGAGCCGGGGAGCTGTTTTTT
CASSRLAERAGELFF
>TRBJ2-7|-|TRBV6-1|-
TGTGCCAGCAGTGAAGCCCGTCGAGAGCAGTACTTC
CASSEARREQYF
>TRBJ2-1|-|TRBV24-1|-
TGTGCCACCGGAACCCGGGACGCCCTGGCCAATGAGCAGTTCTTC
CATGTRDALANEQFF
>TRBJ1-1|-|TRBV7-9|-
TGTGCCAGCAGCCTACAACAGGGTTGGAACACTGAAGCTTTCTTT
CASSLQQGWNTEAFF
>TRBJ1-1|-|TRBV20-1|-
TGCAGTGCCCTCGCGGTTCCTGAAGCTTTCTTT
CSALAVPEAFF
>TRBJ2-1|-|TRBV5-1|-
TGCGCCAGCAGCTCCGGTGGTTCTCCTACAAATGAGCAGTTCTTC
CASSSGGSPTNEQFF
>TRBJ1-5|-|TRBV20-1|-
TGCAGTGCTAGTTCTAGGAGTCAGCCCCAGCATTTT
CSASSRSQPQHF
>TRBJ2-2|-|TRBV3-1/TRBV3-2|few
TGTGCCAGCAGCCAGTTTAGTCTTGCCCTCCCCGGGGAGCTGTTTTTT
CASSQFSLALPGELFF
>TRBJ2-1|-|TRBV29-1|-
TGCAGCGTTGAAGAAAAGGTCTCCTACAATGAGCAGTTCTTC
CSVEEKVSYNEQFF
>TRBJ2-3|TRBD2|TRBV2|-
TGTGCCAGCAGTGAAGTAGGTAGCGGGGGCACAGATACGCAGTATTTT
CASSEVGSGGTDTQYF
>TRBJ1-2|-|TRBV7-9|once
TGTGCCAGCAGTTCGGACGGCGACTATGGCTACACCTTC
CASSSDGDYGYTF
>TRBJ1-1|-|TRBV30|-
TGTGCCTGGAGTGATGGCCACAGCACTGAAGCTTTCTTT
CAWSDGHSTEAFF
>TRBJ1-1|TRBD1|TRBV3-1/TRBV3-2|-
TGTGCCAGCAGCCAACACAGGGGAAACACTGAAGCTTTCTTT
CASSQHRGNTEAFF
>TRBJ2-5|TRBD2|TRBV7-9|once
TGTGCCAGCAGCCATCCCCCCGGCGGGAGGGGTGAGACCCAGTACTTC
CASSHPPGGRGETQYF
>TRBJ1-4|TRBD1|TRBV5-1|-
TGCGCCAGCAGCTTCACAGGGGAGAATGAAAAACTGTTTTTT
CASSFTGENEKLFF
>TRBJ2-1|TRBD2|TRBV5-1|-
TGCGCCAGCAGCCAGAGGACTAGCGCGAGCAATGAGCAGTTCTTC
CASSQRTSASNEQFF
>TRBJ1-2|-|TRBV7-9|once
TGTGCCAGCAGCTTAGACACCCTCTATGGCTACACCTTC
CASSLDTLYGYTF
>TRBJ2-3|TRBD2|TRBV18|once
TGTGCCAGCTCACCCATACGACTAGCGGGACGCGCAGATACGCAGTATTTT
CASSPIRLAGRADTQYF
>TRBJ2-1|TRBD1|TRBV10-2|-
TGCGCCAGCAGTGAGTCGACAGGGTACAATGAGCAGTTCTTC
CASSESTGYNEQFF
>TRBJ1-2|-|TRBV12-3/TRBV12-4|once
TGTGCCAGCAGCCCCGCGGCTAACTATGGCTACACCTTC
CASSPAANYGYTF
>TRBJ2-3|TRBD2|TRBV3-1/TRBV3-2|-
TGTGCCAGCAGCCAAGAGACGACTAGCGGAGGGCCAGATACGCAGTATTTT
CASSQETTSGGPDTQYF
>TRBJ1-1|TRBD1|TRBV29-1|-
TGCAGCGCGAGTACAGGGGAAACCGAAGCTTTCTTT
CSASTGETEAFF
>TRBJ2-7|-|TRBV6-5|-
TGTGCCAGCAGTTACAGGGGCAGCTACTCCTACGAGCAGTACTTC
CASSYRGSYSYEQYF
>TRBJ2-7|-|TRBV5-6|-
TGTGCCAGCAGCCCCCCCGGACCTGCGGTCTACGAGCAGTACTTC
CASSPPGPAVYEQYF
>TRBJ2-7|-|TRBV11-2|-
TGTGCCAGCAGTTCCAGGGTGGGGGAGCAGTACTTC
CASSSRVGEQYF
>TRBJ2-2|TRBD2|TRBV9|-
TGTGCCAGCAGCGCGCGGGAGGGGGCGAACACCGGGGAGCTGTTTTTT
CASSAREGANTGELFF
>TRBJ1-3|-|TRBV5-1|-
TGCGCCAGCAGCTTGTCTGGGGTCTCTGGAAACACCATATATTTT
CASSLSGVSGNTIYF
>TRBJ1-1|-|TRBV12-3/TRBV12-4|-
TGTGCCAGCAGTTTGGGACACAGAATCGAAGCTTTCTTT
CASSLGHRIEAFF
>TRBJ2-7|-|TRBV29-1|-
TGCAGCGTTGAAATACCTGGGCAGGATCACTACGAGCAGTACTTC
CSVEIPGQDHYEQYF
>TRBJ2-7|TRBD2|TRBV4-2|-
TGTGCCAGCAGCCAACTAGCGGACTACGAGCAGTACTTC
CASSQLADYEQYF
>TRBJ1-2|-|TRBV15|-
TGTGCCACCAGCAGAGTAATGGGGGAGCCGCGGGGCTACACCTTC
CATSRVMGEPRGYTF
>TRBJ1-5|TRBD1|TRBV7-2|-
TGTGCCAGCAGCCCAACAGGGGATAGGAATCAGCCCCAGCATTTT
CASSPTGDRNQPQHF
>TRBJ1-4|-|TRBV5-1|once
TGCGCCAGCAGCTTGAATGGCGGGGGGCCAACTAATGAAAAACTGTTTTTT
CASSLNGGGPTNEKLFF
>TRBJ2-3|-|TRBV27|-
TGTGCCAGCAATCTCAGGGCCGGACTCCCCCAGAATACGCAGTATTTT
CASNLRAGLPQNTQYF
>TRBJ1-2|-|TRBV7-9|-
TGTGCCAGCAGCCCAGAGGGAATAGGGAGGTTGAATGGCTACACCTTC
CASSPEGIGRLNGYTF
>TRBJ2-5|-|TRBV28|-
TGTGCCAGCAGTCTCCCCAGGATCCAAGAGACCCAGTACTTC
CASSLPRIQETQYF
>TRBJ2-1|TRBD2|TRBV6-5|-
TGTGCCAGCAGTTACGGAGCGGGAGCTAATAATGAGCAGTTCTTC
CASSYGAGANNEQFF
>TRBJ2-7|TRBD2|TRBV30|-
TGTGCCCTCGGACTAGCGGGGCTCGGCTACGAGCAGTACTTC
CALGLAGLGYEQYF
>TRBJ2-7|-|TRBV19|-
TGTGCCAGTAGTATCCCGGGGGCCTACGAGCAGTACTTC
CASSIPGAYEQYF
>TRBJ1-2|TRBD1|TRBV15|-
TGTGCCACCAGCCCGGACAGGGTTGACTATGGCTACACCTTC
CATSPDRVDYGYTF
>TRBJ1-3|-|TRBV5-1|-
TGCGCCAGCAGCCCCGGGGGGGCTGGGGACACCATATATTTT
CASSPGGAGDTIYF
>TRBJ2-1|TRBD2|TRBV5-1|-
TGCGCCAGCAGCTTGCGGACTAGCGGGAGCCCCAAAACCTACAATGAGCAGTTCTTC
CASSLRTSGSPKTYNEQFF
>TRBJ1-2|-|TRBV2|-
TGTGCCAGCAGTGAAGTGGTCGGGAGGGGTGGCTACACCTTC
CASSEVVGRGGYTF
>TRBJ1-2|-|TRBV6-4|-
TGTGCCAGCAGTGACTCGATAGGGGCCCACTATGGCTACACCTTC
CASSDSIGAHYGYTF
>TRBJ1-1|-|TRBV30|-
TGTGCCTGGAGTGTACAAGGGGCGTTCGTTACTGAAGCTTTCTTT
CAWSVQGAFVTEAFF
>TRBJ1-2|TRBD1|TRBV19|-
TGTGCCAGTAGTGCCCGTGTCGGGACAGCCTTCCACTTAACTAACTATGGCTACACCTTC
CASSARVGTAFHLTNYGYTF
>TRBJ1-5|-|TRBV19|-
TGTGCCAGTAGTATAGGGGACCTAAGTCAGCCCCAGCATTTT
CASSIGDLSQPQHF
>TRBJ2-7|TRBD1|TRBV19|-
TGTGCCAGTAGGACGACAGGGGGCGAGCAGTACTTC
CASRTTGGEQYF
>TRBJ1-2|-|TRBV9|-
TGTGCCAGCAGCCCCACCGCTGTGTATGGCTACACCTTC
CASSPTAVYGYTF
>TRBJ2-7|TRBD2|TRBV6-4|-
TGTGCCAGCCCCCCGACTAGCGGGAGTGGATACGAGCAGTACTTC
CASPPTSGSGYEQYF
>TRBJ2-1|TRBD2|TRBV27|-
TGTGCCAGCAGTTTATTCTTATTCCCGCCGAGCGGGAGAACCAATGAGCAGTTCTTC
CASSLFLFPPSGRTNEQFF